The 24 T cell receptor beta chains below were found in one sample sequenced in a study of T cell responses to AZD1222 COVID-19 vaccine. The repertoire was sequenced with immunoSEQ multiplex PCR; TCRdb's copy has only in-frame clones and lacks some. The data hold 90,000 to 130,000 clones, with 88% observed a single time. The sample consisted of peripheral blood, taken on day 0 of AZD1222 vaccination. Receptors were obtained from an adult in good health.

The chain couples TRBV7-9 to TRBJ1-4, with 12 bases lining up with TRBD1. The CDR3 spans 20 residues. Per germline, CDR1 SEHNR and CDR2 FQNEAQ (reference sequence). The V and J ends lost 5 bases and 4 bases, in that order; junction bases with no gene match: 17. DNA for the CDR3: TGTGCCAGCAGCACTTCCCAAGGGACAGGGGGCAGGTTTATTAATGAAAAACTGTTTTTT. Translating gives CASSTSQGTGGRFINEKLFF.

The rearrangement joins TRBV7-2 to TRBJ1-1, with no clear D. V lost 5 bases to trimming and J lost 2 bases, with 12 bases between them. The CDR3 covers 14 residues. CDR1 is SGHTA, CDR2 FQGNSA, per germline. The CDR3 is CASSPRTGNTEAFF. The CDR3 DNA reads as TGTGCCAGCAGCCCGAGGACGGGTAACACTGAAGCTTTCTTT.

This chain links TRBV9 with TRBJ2-5, with a weak D call TRBD1 (5 bases). The CDR3 runs to 14 residues. The germline V gene encodes CDR1 SGDLS and CDR2 YYNGEE. Trimming took off 1 base at V and 7 bases at J, with 14 bases between the two ends. As DNA, the CDR3 is TGTGCCAGCAGCGTACCCGAGCTTCAGGGGACCCAGTACTTC. This encodes CASSVPELQGTQYF. The whole variable domain, remainder taken from reference TRBV9 and TRBJ2-5, is DSGVTQTPKHLITATGQRVTLRCSPRSGDLSVYWYQQSLDQGLQFLIQYYNGEERAKGNILERFSAQQFPDLHSELNLSSLELGDSALYFCASSVPELQGTQYFGPGTRLLVL.

V and J are TRBV10-2 and TRBJ1-1; D uncertain. From germline, CDR1 is WSHSY and CDR2 SAAADI. Between the trimmed V and J ends, which lost 0 bases and 4 bases, there was a span of 12 bases. The length of the CDR3 is 15 residues. The CDR3 protein is CASSESRRSGTEAFF. In DNA, the CDR3 is TGCGCCAGCAGTGAGTCTCGAAGGAGTGGCACTGAAGCTTTCTTT.

The genes are TRBV5-4 and TRBJ2-7; D call uncertain. Germline CDR1 SGHNT, CDR2 YYREEE (reference sequence). Trimming took off 6 bases at V and 6 bases at J, with 13 bases between the two ends. The CDR3 is 12 amino acids. The CDR3 is CASTTGVGEQYF. For the CDR3, the DNA is TGTGCCAGCACCACCGGAGTTGGCGAGCAGTACTTC.

The sample holds one count of this clone. The rearrangement joins TRBV24-1 to TRBJ2-7; D unresolved. V lost 10 bases and J lost 3, with 9 bases in between. The CDR3 runs to 11 residues. Germline V gene lookup returns CDR1 KGHDR and CDR2 SFDVKD. The CDR3 coding sequence is TGTGCCACTCAAAAAGGCTACGAGCAGTACTTC. Protein sequence: CATQKGYEQYF.

This clone was found a few times. V gene TRBV4-1 combines with J gene TRBJ1-4; D unresolved. This CDR3 has 15 amino acids. The germline V gene encodes CDR1 MGHRA and CDR2 YSYEKL. V was shortened by 0 bases and J by 8 bases, with 13 bases between the two germline ends. The CDR3 sequence is CASSQDSRQLEKLFF. CDR3 sequence (DNA): TGCGCCAGCAGCCAAGATTCGCGGCAGTTGGAAAAACTGTTTTTT.

The chain uses TRBV27 and TRBJ2-1; 11 bases align to TRBD2. Germline CDR1 MNHEY, CDR2 SMNVEV (reference sequence). V gave up 8 bases and J gave up 0 bases; unmatched junction bases: 0. This CDR3 contains 14 residues. The CDR3 here is CASLAGGSYNEQFF. The CDR3 DNA reads TGTGCCAGCCTAGCGGGGGGCTCCTACAATGAGCAGTTCTTC.

This chain uses TRBV7-9 with TRBJ1-2; D ambiguous. CDR1 and CDR2 (germline): SEHNR, FQNEAQ (reference sequence). The CDR3 spans 12 residues. Between the trimmed V and J ends, which lost 5 bases and 2 bases, there was a span of 6 bases. The CDR3 here is CASSKENYGYTF. CDR3 nucleotides: TGTGCCAGCAGCAAGGAAAACTATGGCTACACCTTC.

This clone was observed a single time. The rearrangement joins TRBV9 to TRBJ1-5, with D hard to call. Germline lookup yields CDR1 SGDLS and CDR2 YYNGEE. The CDR3 spans 13 residues. The V and J ends lost 0 bases and 4 bases respectively, with 5 bases between them. CDR3 nucleotides: TGTGCCAGCAGCGTAGGGCCAAATCAGCCCCAGCATTTT. It specifies CASSVGPNQPQHF.

In this sample, this clone turned up a few times. The chain couples TRBV4-1 to TRBJ2-7, with D possibly being TRBD2 (6 bases). This CDR3 has 12 amino acids. The germline gives CDR1 MGHRA, CDR2 YSYEKL. V lost 3 bases, J lost 6 bases, and 9 bases lay in between. The CDR3 sequence: CASSQVGSEQYF. CDR3 DNA: TGCGCCAGCAGCCAGGTCGGGAGCGAGCAGTACTTC.

CDR3 protein: CASSRTRTVAGNTIYF. CDR3 sequence (DNA): TGTGCCAGCAGTCGAACAAGGACAGTGGCTGGAAACACCATATATTTT. The chain couples TRBV2 to TRBJ1-3; a weak D match, TRBD1 (6 bases). The CDR3 has 16 residues. Per germline, CDR1 SNHLY and CDR2 FYNNEI. The germline V and J ends were trimmed by 5 bases and 2 bases, with 16 bases remaining between them.

This chain joins TRBV21-1 and TRBJ1-3. TRBV21-1 is an annotated pseudogene. CDR3 length equals 17 residues. CDR3 sequence: CASSKALGSRAGNTIYF. CDR3 bases: TGTGCCAGCAGCAAAGCGCTTGGTTCCCGGGCTGGAAACACCATATATTTT.

V usage is TRBV5-6 and J usage is TRBJ1-1; tentative D call: TRBD1 (5 bases). Germline V lookup: CDR1 SGHDT, CDR2 YYEEEE. The CDR3 is made up of 13 amino acids. Trimming cost V 4 bases and J 4 bases, with 11 bases left between them. CDR3 loop: CASSVSQGTEAFF. For the CDR3, the DNA is TGTGCCAGCAGCGTGAGCCAGGGCACTGAAGCTTTCTTT.

The CDR3 DNA reads TGTGCCAGCAGCTTGTTCCCGATCAGGAACACCGGGGAGCTGTTTTTT. Protein product: CASSLFPIRNTGELFF. The J gene is TRBJ2-2, the V gene TRBV5-6; no reliable D call. Germline V CDR1 and CDR2: SGHDT, YYEEEE. The length of the CDR3 is 16 residues. The germline V and J ends were trimmed by 1 base and 1 base, with 11 bases remaining between them.

The V call is TRBV9, the J call TRBJ1-5; D not resolved. Germline values: CDR1 SGDLS, CDR2 YYNGEE. V dropped 0 bases and J dropped 4 bases, with 11 bases sitting between them. This CDR3 region has 15 residues. The CDR3 region is CASSVGFLGNQPQHF. The CDR3 bases are TGTGCCAGCAGCGTAGGCTTTCTGGGTAATCAGCCCCAGCATTTT.

This clone appeared a single time. V usage is TRBV5-6 and J usage is TRBJ2-3; D is possibly TRBD1 (5 bases). Trimming took off 1 base at V and 6 bases at J, with 12 bases between the two ends. The length of the CDR3 is 14 residues. The germline CDR1 and CDR2 sequences are SGHDT and YYEEEE. The CDR3 protein is CASSLFGKGDTQYF. The CDR3 DNA reads TGTGCCAGCAGCTTGTTTGGCAAGGGGGATACGCAGTATTTT.

This sequence joins TRBV27 and TRBJ2-7; TRBD1 matches 9 bases. The germline V gene has CDR1 MNHEY and CDR2 SMNVEV (reference sequence). The CDR3 runs to 14 residues. Trimming cost V 7 bases and J 0 bases; bases outside gene matches: 4. The CDR3 here is CASKDRGSSYEQYF. The CDR3 nucleotides read TGTGCCAGCAAAGACAGGGGGAGCTCCTACGAGCAGTACTTC.

The chain couples TRBV5-6 to TRBJ2-2; TRBD1 aligns across 7 bases. Germline V lookup: CDR1 SGHDT, CDR2 YYEEEE. V trimming: 2 bases; J trimming: 2 bases; junction bases outside the gene matches: 6. The CDR3 extends over 16 amino acids. For the CDR3, the DNA is TGTGCCAGCAGCTTTAGAACAGGGGTTAACACCGGGGAGCTGTTTTTT. Translating gives CASSFRTGVNTGELFF.

V gene TRBV13 combines with J gene TRBJ2-7, with D possibly being TRBD1 (6 bases). Looked up from germline, CDR1 is PRHDT and CDR2 is FYEKMQ (reference sequence). V dropped 4 bases and J dropped 4 bases, with 14 bases sitting between them. The CDR3 extends over 14 amino acids. DNA for the CDR3: TGTGCCAGCAGCTCCCGGGACACGAAATACGAGCAGTACTTC. Protein sequence: CASSSRDTKYEQYF.

The chain links TRBV27 to TRBJ2-7; D is unclear. Germline CDR1 MNHEY, CDR2 SMNVEV (reference sequence). The V end was cut by 3 bases, the J end by 9 bases, with 15 bases between. CDR3 length: 13 amino acids. As DNA, the CDR3 is TGTGCCAGCAGTTTCCCTGATTCCACACGGCAGTACTTC. Its protein product is CASSFPDSTRQYF.

This rearrangement joins TRBV29-1 to TRBJ1-5, with D unresolved. Trimming took 6 bases from V and 2 from J, leaving 8 bases between them. This CDR3 spans 12 amino acids. Germline-derived CDR1 and CDR2 are SQVTM and ANQGSEA. This CDR3 is CSVREGNQPQHF. The CDR3 region has the DNA TGCAGCGTACGAGAGGGCAATCAGCCCCAGCATTTT. Full variable domain (outside the CDR3, taken from reference TRBV29-1 and TRBJ1-5): SAVISQKPSRDICQRGTSLTIQCQVDSQVTMMFWYRQQPGQSLTLIATANQGSEATYESGFVIDKFPISRPNLTFSTLTVSNMSPEDSSIYLCSVREGNQPQHFGDGTRLSIL.

This clone turned up a few times. This rearrangement joins TRBV2 to TRBJ2-4; D gene uncertain. Germline V gene data show CDR1 as SNHLY and CDR2 as FYNNEI. Trimming shortened V by 0 bases and J by 5 bases, and 11 bases separated the two germline ends. CDR3 size: 15 residues. The DNA of the CDR3 is TGTGCCAGCAGTGAAGCGCTTGGCACCCAAAACATTCAGTACTTC. Its protein product is CASSEALGTQNIQYF.

The chain combines TRBV27 with TRBJ2-2; TRBD1 or TRBD2 may be the D gene (5 bases each). CDR1 is MNHEY and CDR2 is SMNVEV in the germline V gene (reference sequence). Trimming removed 6 bases from V and 4 bases from J, with 18 bases in between. This CDR3 has 16 amino acids. The CDR3 DNA follows: TGTGCCAGCAGCCCCTGGCAGGGTGGGGGCACCGGGGAGCTGTTTTTT. Its protein is CASSPWQGGGTGELFF.